This TCR beta chain appears in the sequencing data of a study of cytomegalovirus exposure and HLA in healthy donors (dated by TCRdb to about 2017). Regarding the complete study: The roughly 670 repertoires of the first cohort and the 120 validation repertoires were produced on the same platform, according to a later analysis. A separate validation cohort of 100 to 150 different subjects was used in addition to the 666-subject first cohort. The study aimed to test whether signatures of past pathogen exposure could be identified by cataloging public T cell receptors. The study combined high-throughput TCR immunosequencing, statistical association of individual TCRs with disease status, and machine learning to predict cytomegalovirus infection status.

Donors formed part of the validation cohort, which comprised approximately 130 subjects and was distinct from the first cohort of several hundred subjects. Germline trimming: 4 bases from V, 0 bases from J; junction bases outside gene matches: 6. CDR1 and CDR2, per the germline V gene, are LGHNA and YSLEER. From the cysteine up to the phenylalanine, the CDR3 has a length of 15 residues. Just CDR3 DNA is preserved here, 45 bases in frame from base 1. Libraries were built with the immunoSEQ multiplex PCR assay. The original methods were these. A statistical classification framework was built for diagnosing cytomegalovirus status from the catalog of TCR beta chain sequences. TCRdb took over this immuneACCESS table, retaining in-frame rearrangements with V and J assigned. Such tables are incomplete; in checked studies, under half of the missing clones stem from an unresolved V gene, and the remainder is unexplained. The V and J calls and clone size come from that table; D and trimming were worked out from the DNA. The sample records around 150,000 clones, roughly nine tenths of which are singletons. The ten top clones hold 4.5% to 7% of the sample.

Results the study describes overall, beyond this receptor: All 120 repertoires were used to score co-occurrence in the validation cohort in a later analysis, because that analysis had no HLA typing for the cohort. While some public TCRs were present in many individuals, most TCR sequences turned up only very rarely across donors. The study listed approximately 150 TCR beta chains as associated with cytomegalovirus. The classifier was reported to diagnose cytomegalovirus status with high specificity and sensitivity in both the original cohort and the validation cohort. A few of the identified cytomegalovirus-associated TCR beta chains were confirmed in vitro to be specific for cytomegalovirus antigens. In a later analysis, TCRs clustered in the first cohort were found to also tend to co-occur in the approximately 110 validation repertoires, with 94% of cluster scores above 0. It was suggested by the authors that the approach could potentially be generalized to other disease states and immunological phenotypes.

Points on this clone: What this receptor recognizes is not known. One base away there is no much larger clone; base qualities are not given.

The receptor was derived from a woman aged 25 to 45 in good health and CMV-seronegative. This chain is built from TRBV4-3 and TRBJ2-7; 7 bases in between match TRBD1. Sequencing used PBMCs. The DNA sequence follows: TGCGCCAGCAGCCTGCGACAGGGCGGCTCCTACGAGCAGTACTTC. Translated, it reads CASSLRQGGSYEQYF.